This passage covers 24 T cell receptor beta chains from one sample sequenced in a study of blood T cell repertoires in COVID-19. Sequencing used immunoSEQ multiplex PCR; TCRdb keeps in-frame clones, though not all of them. The sample includes about 280,000 clones, about nine tenths of them seen just once. Material for sequencing was peripheral blood. The source of these receptors is a woman in her forties or fifties who had recovered from COVID-19.

V usage is TRBV7-9 and J usage is TRBJ2-5, with 9 nucleotides matching TRBD2. Germline loops: CDR1 SEHNR, CDR2 FQNEAQ (reference sequence). Trimming cost V 6 bases and J 2 bases; bases outside gene matches: 4. CDR3 length equals 14 residues. DNA for the CDR3: TGTGCCAGCAGTCGCACTAGCGGGCAAGAGACCCAGTACTTC. Translation: CASSRTSGQETQYF.

This clone was detected only once. The chain has TRBV5-1 and TRBJ2-7; unclear D gene. The germline CDR1 and CDR2 sequences are SGHRS and YFSETQ. The length of the CDR3 is 14 residues. V lost 0 bases, J lost 0 bases, and 7 bases lay in between. The CDR3 sequence: CASSLDTNSYEQYF. The CDR3 coding sequence is TGCGCCAGCAGCTTGGACACTAACTCCTACGAGCAGTACTTC.

The chain joins TRBV19 to TRBJ2-2; 14 nucleotides match TRBD2. Germline V gene lookup returns CDR1 LNHDA and CDR2 SQIVND (reference sequence). The CDR3 is 16 residues long. The V and J ends lost 9 bases and 1 base, in that order; junction bases with no gene match: 4. Here the CDR3 DNA reads TGTGCCAGCTCCGGACTAGCGGGAGGGAACACCGGGGAGCTGTTTTTT. This sequence encodes CASSGLAGGNTGELFF.

The chain couples TRBV30 to TRBJ2-7; D might be TRBD1 (5 bases). CDR1 is GTSNPN, CDR2 SVGIG, per germline (reference sequence). V lost 4 bases, J lost 2 bases, and 6 bases lay in between. The CDR3 is 11 residues long. The CDR3 bases are TGTGCCTGGACCAGGGCCTACGAGCAGTACTTC. Translation gives CAWTRAYEQYF.

This rearrangement joins TRBV5-4 to TRBJ1-4; 8 nucleotides align to TRBD1. Germline loops: CDR1 SGHNT, CDR2 YYREEE (reference sequence). After removal of 4 bases from V and 7 bases from J, the junction contained 9 bases not matched to a gene. This CDR3 spans 15 amino acids. CDR3 residues: CASSQGQGRSEKLFF. Here the CDR3 DNA reads TGTGCCAGCAGCCAAGGACAGGGTAGGAGTGAAAAACTGTTTTTT.

The rearrangement links TRBV5-1 to TRBJ2-3; maybe TRBD1 (6 bases). Germline V gives CDR1 SGHRS, CDR2 YFSETQ. V shed 0 bases and J shed 0 bases, with 11 bases lying between them. The CDR3 length is 16 residues. The chain's CDR3 is CASSLGVTGSTDTQYF. DNA of the CDR3: TGCGCCAGCAGCTTGGGGGTCACAGGGAGCACAGATACGCAGTATTTT.

This rearrangement joins TRBV18 to TRBJ2-5, with D perhaps matching TRBD1 (5 bases). The CDR3 sequence is 13 residues long. V shed 2 bases and J shed 9 bases, with 13 bases lying between them. Germline V gene data show CDR1 as KGHSH and CDR2 as LQKENI. In nucleotides, the CDR3 is TGTGCCAGCTCACCAAGACAGTTTGATGCCCAGTACTTC. Its translation: CASSPRQFDAQYF.

In this sample, this clone turned up once. This sequence joins TRBV5-1 and TRBJ1-1; D gene unclear. Germline V gene data show CDR1 as SGHRS and CDR2 as YFSETQ. V was cut by 3 bases and J by 0 bases, with 6 bases left in between. The CDR3 spans 13 residues. For the CDR3, the DNA is TGCGCCAGCAGCTCGGGATTGAACACTGAAGCTTTCTTT. This sequence encodes CASSSGLNTEAFF.

The rearrangement links TRBV4-3 to TRBJ2-7; a possible D gene is TRBD1 (6 bases). The CDR3 spans 14 residues. CDR1 and CDR2 from the germline V gene are LGHNA and YSLEER. The germline V and J ends were trimmed by 0 bases and 1 base, with 7 bases remaining between them. This chain's CDR3 is CASSQDTGSYEQYF. DNA of the CDR3: TGCGCCAGCAGCCAAGATACAGGGTCCTACGAGCAGTACTTC.

CDR3 DNA: TGTGCCACCGCCCTAGCGGGGGGGTCGAACACCGGGGAGCTGTTTTTT. It codes for CATALAGGSNTGELFF. V and J are TRBV10-3 and TRBJ2-2; the match to TRBD2 covers 12 bases. The V gene end was trimmed by 10 bases and the J gene end by 0 bases; junction bases not matched to a gene: 6. The CDR3 covers 16 residues. Germline CDR1 is ENHRY and CDR2 is SYGVKD.

In its sample, this clone was seen once. The V and J genes are TRBV4-1 and TRBJ2-1; 9 nucleotides line up with TRBD2. Germline CDR1 and CDR2: MGHRA and YSYEKL. CDR3 length: 16 amino acids. Trimming took 4 bases from V and 4 from J; bases not matched to a gene: 8. The CDR3 spells CASSPLGAGGYNEQFF. Here the CDR3 DNA reads TGCGCCAGCAGCCCTCTGGGAGCGGGGGGATACAATGAGCAGTTCTTC.

The V call is TRBV6-2 or TRBV6-3, the J call TRBJ1-1, with no clear D. The CDR3 length is 16 residues. CDR1 is MNHEY and CDR2 is SVGEGT in the germline V gene. With 0 bases removed from V and 0 bases from J, the gap between germline ends came to 11 bases. In nucleotides, the CDR3 is TGTGCCAGCAGTTACTCGAGGCGAGAAATGAACACTGAAGCTTTCTTT. Residues: CASSYSRREMNTEAFF.

The CDR3 bases are TGTGCCAGCAGGCTCGGGGGAGTTAAGCAGTTCTTC. Protein product: CASRLGGVKQFF. This chain uses TRBV12-3 or TRBV12-4 with TRBJ2-1, with a weak D call TRBD2 (6 bases). Trimming took 6 bases from V and 11 from J, leaving 14 bases between them. The CDR3 has 12 residues.

The chain links TRBV4-3 to TRBJ2-1, with TRBD2 matching 15 bases. The V gene end was trimmed by 0 bases and the J gene end by 9 bases; junction bases not matched to a gene: 6. Per germline, CDR1 LGHNA and CDR2 YSLEER. The CDR3 is made up of 17 amino acids. CDR3 sequence: CASSQDAGLAGGSEQFF. The CDR3 nucleotides are TGCGCCAGCAGCCAAGATGCGGGACTAGCGGGAGGTAGTGAGCAGTTCTTC.

CDR3 DNA sequence: TGTGCCAGCAGCCGGGTTGGGACAGGCTCTGGAAACACCATATATTTT. Translating gives CASSRVGTGSGNTIYF. The chain joins TRBV4-2 to TRBJ1-3, with TRBD1 identical over 8 bases. Germline trimming cut 4 bases from V and 0 bases from J; bases unmatched to any gene: 5. This CDR3 contains 16 residues. The germline gives CDR1 LGHNA, CDR2 YNFKEQ.

This clone was found a few times. The rearrangement uses TRBV5-6 and TRBJ1-6; D remains unclear. Germline V gene data show CDR1 as SGHDT and CDR2 as YYEEEE. The V gene lost 2 bases and the J gene lost 10 bases, with 13 bases spanning the gap. The CDR3 consists of 14 residues. The CDR3 loop reads CASSFLVGVSPLHF. The CDR3 nucleotides are TGTGCCAGCAGCTTTCTCGTCGGGGTGTCACCCCTCCACTTT.

In regard to this clone: The sample has other DNA sequences that encode this CDR3 too. V is TRBV5-1 and J is TRBJ1-2; D call uncertain. Germline CDR1 reads SGHRS; CDR2 reads YFSETQ. This CDR3 has 14 residues. Trimming removed 0 bases from V and 4 bases from J, with 10 bases in between. The CDR3 is CASSLGRDSYGYTF. The CDR3 region has the DNA TGCGCCAGCAGCTTGGGGCGGGATAGCTATGGCTACACCTTC.

This clone appeared a few times. This sequence joins TRBV5-1 and TRBJ2-6; D possibly corresponds to TRBD2 (5 bases). The CDR3 is 15 amino acids. V was trimmed by 1 base and J by 3 bases, leaving 8 bases between them. Germline loops: CDR1 SGHRS, CDR2 YFSETQ. The CDR3: CASSLIRGGANVLTF. The CDR3 region has the DNA TGCGCCAGCAGCTTGATCCGGGGTGGGGCCAACGTCCTGACTTTC.

The V gene is TRBV6-5, the J gene TRBJ2-7; perhaps TRBD2 as D (6 bases). Germline V lookup: CDR1 MNHEY, CDR2 SVGAGI. CDR3 length equals 16 residues. V lost 4 bases, J lost 3 bases, and 19 bases lay in between. The CDR3 DNA reads TGTGCCAGCAGTTTGGGGGGTGGGGCCAGGGTCTACGAGCAGTACTTC. It translates to CASSLGGGARVYEQYF.

V and J are TRBV7-2 and TRBJ1-1; 7 bases align to TRBD1. CDR3 length equals 15 residues. V shed 5 bases, J shed 0 bases, and the junction held 6 bases outside the gene matches. CDR1 is SGHTA and CDR2 is FQGNSA in the germline V gene. CDR3 DNA: TGTGCCAGCAGCCCTCAGGGACAGTTGAACACTGAAGCTTTCTTT. It yields the protein CASSPQGQLNTEAFF. Looking up the rest from reference TRBV7-2 and TRBJ1-1 gives the full variable domain: GAGVSQSPSNKVTEKGKDVELRCDPISGHTALYWYRQSLGQGLEFLIYFQGNSAPDKSGLPSDRFSAERTGGSVSTLTIQRTQQEDSAVYLCASSPQGQLNTEAFFGQGTRLTVV.

To note about this clone: In the same sample, other DNA sequences code for this CDR3. The chain is built from TRBV2 and TRBJ1-5, with D perhaps matching TRBD1 (5 bases). The CDR3 sequence is 14 residues long. Trimming took off 3 bases at V and 1 base at J, with 7 bases between the two ends. The germline V gene encodes CDR1 SNHLY and CDR2 FYNNEI. The CDR3 DNA reads as TGTGCCAGCAGTGACAGGGTGAGCAATCAGCCCCAGCATTTT. Its protein is CASSDRVSNQPQHF. Full variable domain (missing parts from reference TRBV2 and TRBJ1-5): EPEVTQTPSHQVTQMGQEVILRCVPISNHLYFYWYRQILGQKVEFLVSFYNNEISEKSEIFDDQFSVERPDGSNFTLKIRSTKLEDSAMYFCASSDRVSNQPQHFGDGTRLSIL.

The rearrangement uses TRBV18 and TRBJ2-3; 7 bases line up with TRBD2. The ends lost 3 bases at V and 5 bases at J; junction bases unmatched: 8. This CDR3 is 15 amino acids long. CDR1 and CDR2 (germline): KGHSH, LQKENI. The CDR3 loop reads CASSPNAGELDTQYF. The CDR3 DNA follows: TGTGCCAGCTCACCGAATGCGGGAGAATTAGATACGCAGTATTTT.

V usage is TRBV10-3 and J usage is TRBJ2-2, with 7 nucleotides matching TRBD2. This CDR3 region has 16 residues. V lost 1 base, J lost 1 base, and 3 bases stayed unmatched. Germline-derived CDR1 and CDR2 are ENHRY and SYGVKD. In DNA form, the CDR3 reads TGTGCCATCAGTGAGTTAGCTAGCGGGAACACCGGGGAGCTGTTTTTT. This gives the protein CAISELASGNTGELFF.

This clone was seen a single time. The chain combines TRBV20-1 with TRBJ2-7, with D perhaps matching TRBD1 (6 bases). The CDR3 length is 12 residues. V was cut by 5 bases and J by 2 bases, with 10 bases left in between. The germline gives CDR1 DFQATT, CDR2 SNEGSKA (reference sequence). This chain's CDR3 is CSAGGTPYEQYF. CDR3 sequence (DNA): TGCAGTGCTGGTGGGACACCCTACGAGCAGTACTTC.